The 21 T cell receptor beta chains below come from one sample, sequenced in a study of vaccination and CD4 T cells after COVID-19. Researchers used the Oncomine TCR Beta short-read assay to sequence DNA from cultured CD4+ T cells. TCRdb called the PCR reads again in MiXCR, with one record for every CDR3 protein. The profile shows more than 10,000 distinct CDR3 sequences, roughly 73% of them singletons. The antigens of these receptors remain unknown. The treatment was: approximately 10-day PBMC culture with coronavirus spike peptide pools or control peptides (ViraFEST assay). What was sequenced was CD4+ T cells from blood, cultured in vitro. The receptors were gathered from a human donor who had recovered from COVID-19.

As DNA, the CDR3 is TGTGCCAGCAGCCTCGAGGCTAATCAGCCCCAGCATTTT. This translates into CASSLEANQPQHF. The V call is TRBV9, the J call TRBJ1-5, with D unresolved. The ends were cut back, 4 bases at V and 4 bases at J, with 9 bases in the middle. The germline gives CDR1 SGDLS, CDR2 YYNGEE. This CDR3 contains 13 residues.

The rearrangement uses TRBV15 and TRBJ1-1; D gene ambiguous. The CDR3 contains 13 residues. Between the trimmed V and J ends, which lost 0 bases and 11 bases, there was a span of 13 bases. CDR1 LNHNV and CDR2 YYDKDF come from the germline V gene (reference sequence). CDR3: CATSREYPEAAFF. The CDR3 bases are TGTGCCACCAGCAGAGAGTACCCCGAGGCGGCTTTCTTT.

The chain recombines TRBV4-1 with TRBJ2-7; perhaps TRBD2 as D (7 bases). CDR3 length equals 16 residues. V lost 4 bases and J 3 bases, leaving 19 bases between the germline ends. Germline V lookup: CDR1 MGHRA, CDR2 YSYEKL. CDR3: CASSRGWAGADYEQYF. CDR3 DNA sequence: TGCGCCAGCAGCCGGGGCTGGGCGGGGGCGGACTACGAGCAGTACTTC.

This sequence joins TRBV20-1 and TRBJ2-5; D gene uncertain. This CDR3 has 15 amino acids. Per the germline V gene, CDR1 is DFQATT and CDR2 is SNEGSKA (reference sequence). The V end was cut by 1 base, the J end by 4 bases, with 16 bases between. The DNA for the CDR3 is TGCAGTGCTAGAGTGCGATATGGGCTGGGAGAGACCCAGTACTTC. Protein: CSARVRYGLGETQYF.

This clonotype was counted only a few times. The gene calls are TRBV11-2 and TRBJ2-5; 8 bases match TRBD2. The V and J ends lost 5 bases and 4 bases, in that order; junction bases with no gene match: 6. The germline V gene has CDR1 SGHAT and CDR2 FQNNGV. The CDR3 contains 14 residues. This chain's CDR3 is CASSPGTSLETQYF. Written as DNA, the CDR3 is TGTGCCAGCAGCCCGGGGACTAGTCTAGAGACCCAGTACTTC.

The rearrangement joins TRBV11-2 to TRBJ2-5; 8 bases agree with TRBD1. The length of the CDR3 is 14 residues. The germline gives CDR1 SGHAT, CDR2 FQNNGV. Trimming at V came to 5 bases and at J to 7 bases, leaving 9 bases not matched to a gene. The CDR3 coding sequence is TGTGCCAGCAGCGTGTACAGAGGACAGGGGACCCAGTACTTC. This sequence encodes CASSVYRGQGTQYF.

The CDR3 DNA follows: TGCAGTGCTAGCCCGGGGCAGAGCTCTGGAAACACCATATATTTT. Translation: CSASPGQSSGNTIYF. V usage is TRBV20-1 and J usage is TRBJ1-3, with D possibly matching TRBD1 (5 bases). Germline V gene data show CDR1 as DFQATT and CDR2 as SNEGSKA (reference sequence). The CDR3 runs 15 residues. Deletions cut 3 bases from V and 0 bases from J, with 12 bases between.

The V call is TRBV20-1, the J call TRBJ1-5; D gene ambiguous. Trimming removed 6 bases at V and 0 bases at J, with 6 bases between. This CDR3 has 12 amino acids. The germline V gene has CDR1 DFQATT and CDR2 SNEGSKA (reference sequence). The CDR3 spells CSASLSNQPQHF. CDR3 coding DNA: TGCAGTGCGAGCCTTAGCAATCAGCCCCAGCATTTT.

The V gene is TRBV20-1, the J gene TRBJ2-5, with 7 bases fitting TRBD1. J lost 4 bases, V lost 5 bases, and 13 bases had no gene match. The germline CDR1 and CDR2 sequences are DFQATT and SNEGSKA (reference sequence). The CDR3 spans 15 residues. The CDR3 DNA reads TGCAGTGCTTCCGGGACAGTAACCGGCGGAGAGACCCAGTACTTC. Its translation: CSASGTVTGGETQYF.

The V call is TRBV7-2, the J call TRBJ2-7; D is perhaps TRBD1 (5 bases). From germline, CDR1 is SGHTA and CDR2 FQGNSA. V was clipped by 2 bases and J by 3 bases, with 17 bases between them. The CDR3 has 16 residues. CDR3 in DNA: TGTGCCAGCAGCTTAAGGGGAACGGTCAGCAACTACGAGCAGTACTTC. Translated, it gives CASSLRGTVSNYEQYF.

This clonotype occurred a few times. This rearrangement joins TRBV19 to TRBJ2-6; D is ambiguous. The V end lost 5 bases, the J end lost 0 bases, and 20 bases lay between the germline ends. The CDR3 contains 19 residues. Germline values: CDR1 LNHDA, CDR2 SQIVND (reference sequence). Here the CDR3 DNA reads TGTGCCAGTAGTCCGAGACAAGTCGCCCTTCGCTCTGGGGCCAACGTCCTGACTTTC. Its translation: CASSPRQVALRSGANVLTF.

A remark on this clonotype: An end of the junction differs from the germline gene, which may be a read error. This chain connects TRBV6-2 or TRBV6-3 to TRBJ2-7; TRBD2 matches at 8 bases. Germline CDR1 MNHEY, CDR2 SVGEGT. This CDR3 is built from 16 residues. The CDR3 DNA reads as TGTGCCAGCAGTTTGAGGAGACAGCGGGAGTTGTACGAGCTGTACTTC. Translating it yields CASSLRRQRELYELYF.

The chain joins TRBV6-2 or TRBV6-3 to TRBJ2-7; 7 positions match TRBD1. This CDR3 contains 16 residues. The V gene end was trimmed by 4 bases and the J gene end by 2 bases; junction bases not matched to a gene: 11. Germline CDR1 MNHEY, CDR2 SVGEGT. The CDR3 bases are TGTGCCAGCAGTTCGGGGTTGGACAGGCTAGCCTACGAGCAGTACTTC. Translating gives CASSSGLDRLAYEQYF.

CDR3 sequence reads: CSAQDGGLGYTF. CDR3 DNA sequence: TGCAGTGCCCAAGACGGAGGGCTCGGCTACACCTTC. J is TRBJ1-2 and V is TRBV20-1; no definite D call. This CDR3 is 12 amino acids long. CDR1 is DFQATT, CDR2 SNEGSKA, per germline (reference sequence). Trimming shortened V by 6 bases and J by 8 bases, and 16 bases separated the two germline ends.

This chain uses TRBV15 with TRBJ2-2; TRBD2 matches at 8 bases. CDR1 and CDR2 (germline): LNHNV, YYDKDF (reference sequence). This CDR3 has 17 amino acids. Losses at the gene ends were 0 bases for V and 4 bases for J; bases not matched to a gene: 7. The CDR3 coding sequence is TGTGCCACCAGCAGAGATCGTATAGCGGGGTCCACCGGGGAGCTGTTTTTT. Its translation is CATSRDRIAGSTGELFF.

The V and J genes are TRBV6-2 or TRBV6-3 and TRBJ2-7, with TRBD2 matching over 10 bases. This CDR3 has 15 residues. J gave up 3 bases and V 5 bases, and 7 bases lay outside the gene matches. Germline V gene lookup returns CDR1 MNHEY and CDR2 SVGEGT. The CDR3 protein is CASSPGLAMLYEQYF. The CDR3 nucleotides read TGTGCCAGCAGTCCGGGACTAGCGATGCTCTACGAGCAGTACTTC.

This clonotype has more than one count but fewer than ten. The chain is built from TRBV6-2 or TRBV6-3 and TRBJ2-1; possible D gene TRBD2, 6 bases. The V and J ends lost 6 bases and 3 bases respectively, with 27 bases between them. Germline-derived CDR1 and CDR2 are MNHEY and SVGEGT. The CDR3 loop spans 19 amino acids. The CDR3 loop is CASSPGGAGPARYYNEQFF. CDR3 nucleotides: TGTGCCAGCAGCCCAGGTGGCGCGGGACCGGCGCGGTACTACAATGAGCAGTTCTTC.

This clonotype appeared a single time. In DNA, the CDR3 is TGTGCCAGCAGTTTGACCGGGACTAGCGGGAGGGCCAAGGGCTCCTACAATGAGCAGTTCTTC. Protein product: CASSLTGTSGRAKGSYNEQFF. The chain has TRBV6-5 and TRBJ2-1, with TRBD2 matching 16 bases. This CDR3 has 21 residues. The J segment lost 0 bases and the V segment lost 4 bases, leaving 12 bases of the junction unmatched. Germline CDR1 reads MNHEY; CDR2 reads SVGAGI.

This clonotype has a handful of counts. The CDR3 loop reads CASGYSNQPQHF. The CDR3 coding sequence is TGTGCCAGTGGATATAGCAATCAGCCCCAGCATTTT. The V call is TRBV19, the J call TRBJ1-5; no reliable D call. Per the germline V gene, CDR1 is LNHDA and CDR2 is SQIVND (reference sequence). The length of the CDR3 is 12 residues. Trimming took off 8 bases at V and 0 bases at J, with 5 bases between the two ends.

This clonotype is judged large. This chain links TRBV15 with TRBJ1-5; no clear D. This CDR3 has 17 amino acids. The V and J ends lost 0 bases and 2 bases respectively, with 14 bases between them. Germline V gives CDR1 LNHNV, CDR2 YYDKDF (reference sequence). The CDR3 coding sequence is TGTGCCACCAGCAGAGAGCTCTCGGTCTATGGCAATCAGCCCCAGCATTTT. Translated: CATSRELSVYGNQPQHF.

This clonotype has a single count. This rearrangement joins TRBV10-1 to TRBJ2-3; 12 bases are a match to TRBD1. V was pared by 9 bases and J by 4 bases, with 5 bases of the junction left unmatched. Germline-derived CDR1 and CDR2 are WNHNN and SYGVQD (reference sequence). The CDR3 consists of 14 residues. Here the CDR3 DNA reads TGCGCCAGTTCCCGGGACAGGGGGCCAGATACGCAGTATTTT. It translates to CASSRDRGPDTQYF.